This T cell receptor beta chain was sequenced in a study of cytomegalovirus exposure and HLA in healthy donors. This clone has just one count. Its specificity is not known. Points from the study as a whole: Per a prior analysis, the majority of TCR beta V segments were productive roughly 90% or roughly 30% of the time.

The CDR3 extends over 14 amino acids. Germline-derived CDR1 and CDR2 are ENHRY and SYGVKD. V gave up 5 bases and J gave up 1 base, with 11 bases separating them. 13 Jbeta primers and 60 Vbeta primers were used for the PCR. Generated by immunoSEQ multiplex PCR, the TCRdb table keeps only in-frame clones and is missing some. The sample consists of roughly 81,000 clones, 70% to 85% of them appearing once. The source is a man aged 25 to 45 in good health and CMV-seronegative. The V call is TRBV10-3, the J call TRBJ1-1; D might be TRBD1 (5 bases). Material for sequencing was PBMCs. CDR3 coding DNA: TGTGCCATCAGTTTAGTAGGACAGAACACTGAAGCTTTCTTT. Translating gives CAISLVGQNTEAFF.